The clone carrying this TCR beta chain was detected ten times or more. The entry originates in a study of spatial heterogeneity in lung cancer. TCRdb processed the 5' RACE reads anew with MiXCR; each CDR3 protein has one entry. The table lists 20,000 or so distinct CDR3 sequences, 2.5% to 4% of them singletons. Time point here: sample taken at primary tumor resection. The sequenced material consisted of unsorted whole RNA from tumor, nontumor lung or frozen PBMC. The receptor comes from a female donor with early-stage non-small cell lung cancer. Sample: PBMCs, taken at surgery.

The CDR3 sequence is CASSLVVAEETQYF. CDR3 sequence (DNA): TGCGCCAGCAGCTTGGTAGTTGCGGAAGAGACCCAGTACTTC. The genes are TRBV5-1 and TRBJ2-5, with D unresolved. Germline V gene lookup returns CDR1 SGHRS and CDR2 YFSETQ. V was clipped by 0 bases and J by 3 bases, with 9 bases between them. The CDR3 contains 14 residues.